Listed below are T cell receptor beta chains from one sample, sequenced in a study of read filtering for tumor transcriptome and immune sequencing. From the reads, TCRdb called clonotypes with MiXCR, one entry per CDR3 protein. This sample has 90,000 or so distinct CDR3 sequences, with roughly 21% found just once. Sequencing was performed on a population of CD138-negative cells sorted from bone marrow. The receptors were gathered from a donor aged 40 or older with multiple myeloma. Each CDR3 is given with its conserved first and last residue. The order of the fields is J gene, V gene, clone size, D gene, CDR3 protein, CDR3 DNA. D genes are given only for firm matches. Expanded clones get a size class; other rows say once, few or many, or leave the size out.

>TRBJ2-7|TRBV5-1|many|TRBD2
CASSLGLARVTYEQYF
TGCGCCAGCAGCTTGGGACTAGCGCGTGTTACCTACGAGCAGTACTTC
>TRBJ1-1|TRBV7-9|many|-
CASSQSGTEAFF
TGTGCCAGCAGCCAGAGTGGGACTGAAGCTTTCTTT
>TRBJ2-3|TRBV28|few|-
CASAFTNTDTQYF
TGTGCCAGTGCGTTCACTAATACAGATACGCAGTATTTT
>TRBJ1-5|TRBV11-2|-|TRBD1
CASSLDAGTGVQPQHF
TGTGCCAGCAGCCTCGATGCCGGGACAGGGGTTCAGCCCCAGCATTTT
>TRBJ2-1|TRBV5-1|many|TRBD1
CASSFTTGGDNEQFF
TGCGCCAGCAGCTTTACGACAGGGGGGGACAATGAGCAGTTCTTC
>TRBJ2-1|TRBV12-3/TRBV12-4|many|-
CASSLASQDNEQFF
TGTGCCAGCAGTTTAGCGTCACAGGACAATGAGCAGTTCTTC
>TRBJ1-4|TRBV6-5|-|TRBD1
CASSPDRGFNEKLFF
TGTGCCAGCAGCCCTGACAGGGGTTTTAATGAAAAACTGTTTTTT
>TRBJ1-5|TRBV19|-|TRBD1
CASSLRQGFNQPQHF
TGTGCCAGTAGTCTTCGACAGGGGTTCAATCAGCCCCAGCATTTT
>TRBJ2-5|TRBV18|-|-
CASSPGGEETQYF
TGTGCCAGCTCACCTGGGGGCGAGGAGACCCAGTACTTC
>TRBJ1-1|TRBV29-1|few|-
CSVVAHMNTEAFF
TGCAGCGTTGTGGCACACATGAACACTGAAGCTTTCTTT
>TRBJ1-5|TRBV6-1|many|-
CASRTRFGNQPQHF
TGTGCCAGCAGGACGAGGTTTGGCAATCAGCCCCAGCATTTT
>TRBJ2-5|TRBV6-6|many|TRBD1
CASSYSGTGVTQYF
TGTGCCAGCAGTTACTCCGGGACAGGGGTGACCCAGTACTTC
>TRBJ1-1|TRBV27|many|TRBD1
CASSPRTGYYTEAFF
TGTGCCAGCAGTCCGAGGACAGGGTATTACACTGAAGCTTTCTTT
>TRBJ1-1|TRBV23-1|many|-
CASNPPGVIPEAFF
TGCGCCAGCAACCCGCCGGGGGTTATCCCTGAAGCTTTCTTT
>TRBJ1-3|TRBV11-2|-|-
CASKGPGNTIYF
TGTGCCAGCAAAGGGCCGGGAAACACCATATATTTT
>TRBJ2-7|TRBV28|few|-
CASTAGAGVPYEQYF
TGTGCCAGCACTGCGGGGGCCGGGGTTCCCTACGAGCAGTACTTC
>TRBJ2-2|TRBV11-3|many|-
CASSQGGATGELFF
TGTGCCAGCAGCCAAGGGGGGGCGACCGGGGAGCTGTTTTTT
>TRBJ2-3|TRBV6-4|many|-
CASSVRGTPTDTQYF
TGTGCCAGCAGTGTACGGGGGACCCCCACAGATACGCAGTATTTT
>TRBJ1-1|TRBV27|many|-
CASSLSGGTEAFF
TGTGCCAGCAGCTTATCTGGGGGCACTGAAGCTTTCTTT
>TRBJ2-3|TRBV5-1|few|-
CASGEGAQDTQYF
TGCGCCAGCGGGGAAGGCGCCCAGGATACGCAGTATTTT
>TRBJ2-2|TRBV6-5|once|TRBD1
CASSPRTGTTVELFF
TGTGCCAGCAGCCCTAGGACAGGGACCACCGTGGAGCTGTTTTTC
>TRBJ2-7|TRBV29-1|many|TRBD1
CSAGDRATYEQYF
TGCAGCGCCGGGGACAGGGCCACCTACGAGCAGTACTTC
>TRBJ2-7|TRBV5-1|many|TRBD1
CASSRGTGVAEQYF
TGCGCCAGCAGCCGTGGGACAGGGGTAGCCGAGCAGTACTTC
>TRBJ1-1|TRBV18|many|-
CASSPPVGNTEAFF
TGTGCCAGCTCACCACCCGTCGGGAACACTGAAGCTTTCTTT
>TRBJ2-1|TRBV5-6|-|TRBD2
CASSLPGASGGAWDEQFF
TGTGCCAGCAGCCTGCCGGGGGCCAGCGGGGGGGCTTGGGATGAGCAGTTCTTC
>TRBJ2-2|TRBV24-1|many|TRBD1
CATSELGQGGKGELFF
TGTGCCACCAGTGAGCTTGGACAGGGGGGCAAGGGGGAGCTGTTTTTT
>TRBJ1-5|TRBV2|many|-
CASRETVNQPQHF
TGTGCCAGCAGAGAAACAGTAAATCAGCCCCAGCATTTT
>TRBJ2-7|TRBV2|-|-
CASKVQGENEQYF
TGTGCCAGCAAGGTTCAGGGAGAGAACGAGCAGTACTTC
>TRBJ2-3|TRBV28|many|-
CASSLRVPDTQYF
TGTGCCAGCAGCCTAAGGGTACCAGATACGCAGTATTTT
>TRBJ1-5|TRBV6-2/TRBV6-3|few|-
CASSPRPLTQDYSNQPQHF
TGTGCCAGCAGTCCCCGGCCGCTAACGCAGGATTATAGCAATCAGCCCCAGCATTTT
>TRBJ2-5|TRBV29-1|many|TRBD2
CSIAGGLPVGTQYF
TGCAGTATAGCGGGGGGACTTCCCGTTGGGACCCAGTACTTC
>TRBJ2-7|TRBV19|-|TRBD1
CASSTGQGVGEQYF
TGTGCCAGTAGTACCGGACAGGGAGTCGGCGAGCAGTACTTC
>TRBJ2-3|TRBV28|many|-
CASRGDTDTQYF
TGTGCCAGCAGGGGGGACACAGATACGCAGTATTTT
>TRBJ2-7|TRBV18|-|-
CASSPQGKEQYF
TGTGCCAGCTCACCACAGGGAAAGGAGCAGTACTTC
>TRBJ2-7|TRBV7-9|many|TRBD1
CASSWTGAEQYF
TGTGCCAGCAGCTGGACAGGGGCCGAGCAGTACTTC
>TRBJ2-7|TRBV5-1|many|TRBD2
CASSWRTGGSYEQYF
TGCGCCAGCAGCTGGAGGACGGGGGGCTCCTACGAGCAGTACTTC
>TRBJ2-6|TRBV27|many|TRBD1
CASSSRGLGANVLTF
TGTGCCAGCAGTTCCAGGGGGCTTGGGGCCAACGTCCTGACTTTC
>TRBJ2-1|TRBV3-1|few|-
CASSQQRVSPEQFF
TGTGCCAGCAGCCAACAACGAGTTAGCCCTGAGCAGTTCTTC
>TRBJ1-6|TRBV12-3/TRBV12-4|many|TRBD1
CATSTGENSPLHF
TGTGCCACCAGTACAGGGGAGAATTCACCCCTCCACTTT
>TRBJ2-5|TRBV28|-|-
CASSFRFRLETQYF
TGTGCCAGCAGTTTCAGGTTTCGCCTAGAGACCCAGTACTTC
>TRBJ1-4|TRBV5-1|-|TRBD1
CASSLEGQGARGKLFF
TGCGCCAGCAGCTTGGAGGGACAGGGGGCGCGTGGAAAACTGTTTTTT
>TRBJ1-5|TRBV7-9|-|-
CASSGRTVDQPQHF
TGTGCCAGCAGCGGACGGACAGTGGACCAGCCCCAGCATTTT
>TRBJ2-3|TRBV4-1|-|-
CASSLTTSVDTQYF
TGCGCCAGCAGCCTAACAACTTCGGTTGATACGCAGTATTTT
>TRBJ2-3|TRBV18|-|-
CASPLGLRTDTQYF
TGTGCCAGCCCACTGGGACTGCGCACAGATACGCAGTATTTT
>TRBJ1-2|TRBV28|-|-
CASSVPGLSYTF
TGTGCCAGCAGCGTCCCGGGACTGAGCTACACCTTC
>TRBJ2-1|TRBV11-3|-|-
CASSLKFGFSGRVIF
TGTGCCAGCAGCTTAAAATTCGGTTTTTCGGGCAGGGTGATCTTC
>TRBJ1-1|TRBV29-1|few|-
CSVARLTKAMNTEAFF
TGCAGCGTTGCGAGGCTAACTAAGGCCATGAACACTGAAGCTTTCTTT
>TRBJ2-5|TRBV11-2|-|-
CASSLDPWGTEETQHF
TGTGCCAGCAGCTTAGATCCATGGGGGACCGAAGAGACCCAGCACTTC
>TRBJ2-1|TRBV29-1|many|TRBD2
CSVEGSGAGGHSYNEQFF
TGCAGCGTTGAAGGGTCTGGAGCGGGGGGGCACTCCTACAATGAGCAGTTCTTC
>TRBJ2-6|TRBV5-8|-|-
CASSLTGSGVTGANVLTF
TGTGCCAGCAGCTTGACAGGTTCTGGGGTGACTGGGGCCAACGTCCTGACTTTC